This T cell receptor beta chain stems from a study of T cell changes during pregnancy in multiple sclerosis. Profiling relied on immunoSEQ multiplex PCR, and the TCRdb table lists in-frame clones only, not all of them. This table has 90,000 to 100,000 clones, around 93% appearing once. The origin of this receptor is a female donor with multiple sclerosis, enrolled in a pregnancy study. Sequencing was performed on peripheral blood, taken in the first trimester of pregnancy.

The CDR3 DNA follows: TGCAGTGCTAGTCGGGGGAATGAGCAGTTCTTC. It encodes CSASRGNEQFF. The chain joins TRBV20-1 to TRBJ2-1, with a possible D match to TRBD2 (6 bases). The germline gives CDR1 DFQATT, CDR2 SNEGSKA (reference sequence). The CDR3 has 11 amino acids. Trimming took 3 bases from V and 7 from J, leaving 7 bases between them.